These T cell receptor beta chains were read from a single sample in a study of blood T cell repertoires in COVID-19. The repertoire was sequenced with immunoSEQ multiplex PCR; TCRdb's copy has only in-frame clones and lacks some. The sample holds hundreds of thousands of clones; just over 85% are singletons and the top ten take around 15%. The sample comprised PBMCs or T cells enriched from blood (not recorded which). Receptors were obtained from a man aged 18-30 years who had recovered from COVID-19. Both conserved end residues are part of each CDR3. D genes are given only for firm matches. For some rows the clone size is stated as once, few or many, or as a class when expanded; others skip it.

TRBJ1-5,-,TRBV18,-,CASSPPGDQPQHF,TGTGCCAGCTCACCACCAGGGGATCAGCCCCAGCATTTT
TRBJ1-1,-,TRBV3-1/TRBV3-2,TRBD1,CASTPGDRGPYGAEAFF,TGTGCCAGCACCCCGGGGGACAGGGGCCCCTATGGCGCTGAAGCTTTCTTT
TRBJ2-1,-,TRBV11-2,TRBD2,CASSPLGTSGGANEQFF,TGTGCCAGCAGCCCGCTCGGGACTAGCGGGGGGGCCAATGAGCAGTTCTTC
TRBJ1-2,-,TRBV4-1,TRBD1,CASSQEDRGYYGYTF,TGCGCCAGCAGCCAAGAAGACAGGGGTTACTATGGCTACACCTTC
TRBJ1-3,few,TRBV19,TRBD1,CASSPGQGPGNTIYF,TGTGCCAGTAGTCCGGGACAGGGCCCTGGAAACACCATATATTTT
TRBJ2-3,-,TRBV1,-,CTSSQLSGRADTQYF,TGCACCAGCAGCCAACTAAGCGGGAGAGCAGATACGCAGTATTTT
TRBJ2-1,-,TRBV3-1/TRBV3-2,-,CASSQFTYNEQFF,TGTGCCAGCAGCCAGTTTACTTACAATGAGCAGTTCTTC
TRBJ1-3,few,TRBV3-1/TRBV3-2,TRBD1,CASSQGRQGAGNTIYF,TGTGCCAGCAGCCAAGGTAGACAGGGTGCGGGAAACACCATATATTTT
TRBJ1-5,-,TRBV28,TRBD1,CASSFSAGQGRQPQHF,TGTGCCAGCAGTTTTTCGGCGGGACAGGGTCGCCAGCCCCAGCATTTT
TRBJ2-7,-,TRBV19,-,CASSIALAREQYF,TGTGCCAGTAGTATAGCTCTAGCGCGAGAGCAGTACTTC
TRBJ1-5,-,TRBV27,-,CASRGADHGQPQHF,TGTGCCAGCAGGGGCGCCGATCATGGTCAGCCCCAGCATTTT
TRBJ1-5,-,TRBV19,TRBD1,CASSISTGRTNQPQHF,TGTGCCAGTAGTATATCGACAGGGAGAACCAATCAGCCCCAGCATTTT
TRBJ1-1,-,TRBV7-9,TRBD1,CASRGQMNTEAFF,TGTGCCAGCAGGGGACAGATGAACACTGAAGCTTTCTTT
TRBJ1-2,-,TRBV12-3/TRBV12-4,TRBD1,CASSKTGTYGYTF,TGTGCCAGCAGTAAGACAGGGACCTATGGCTACACCTTC
TRBJ1-6,once,TRBV7-9,TRBD1,CASSYRPGQGDSPLHF,TGTGCCAGCAGCTACAGACCGGGACAGGGGGATTCACCCCTCCACTTT
TRBJ2-7,-,TRBV20-1,TRBD2,CSASLLAGGLEQYF,TGCAGTGCTAGTCTGCTAGCGGGAGGTCTCGAGCAGTACTTC
TRBJ2-1,-,TRBV11-2,-,CASSLIYNEQFF,TGTGCCAGCAGTTTAATATACAATGAGCAGTTCTTC
TRBJ1-1,-,TRBV19,TRBD1,CASSPLPGQGLNTEAFF,TGTGCCAGTAGTCCTTTACCGGGACAGGGGCTAAACACTGAAGCTTTCTTT
TRBJ1-1,-,TRBV19,-,CASSIAGSGNTEAFF,TGTGCCAGTAGTATAGCGGGTTCCGGAAACACTGAAGCTTTCTTT
TRBJ2-3,-,TRBV5-6,-,CASSPESTDTQYF,TGTGCCAGCAGCCCGGAGAGCACAGATACGCAGTATTTT
TRBJ1-5,-,TRBV21-1,-,CASSQGANGEPQHF,TGTGCCAGCAGCCAGGGGGCAAATGGGGAGCCCCAGCATTTT
TRBJ2-5,-,TRBV7-9,-,CASSPWTDQETQYF,TGTGCCAGCAGCCCCTGGACAGATCAAGAGACCCAGTACTTC
TRBJ2-5,-,TRBV7-8,TRBD2,CASSLILAQETQYF,TGTGCCAGCAGCTTGATACTAGCGCAAGAGACCCAGTACTTC